The next 22 T cell receptor beta chains were all read from a single sample in a study of T cells after yellow fever vaccination (dated by TCRdb to the late 2010s). Library creation used 5' RACE. Data came from an Illumina HiSeq 2500. TCRdb cleaned the public reads at Q25 with fastp, built clones with MiXCR and kept in-frame beta chains. Rows with one shared CDR3 protein collapse into an entry with the most common genes and DNA. The sample records about 140,000 distinct CDR3 sequences, less than 8.5% of which are singletons. The ten top clones hold approximately 0.64% of the sample. The treatment or condition label of this sample denotes: live attenuated yellow fever vaccine strain. This sample comprised CD4+ T cells sorted from PBMCs, obtained 10 days after the yellow fever booster vaccination. The receptor source for this set is a man aged 30-40 years who received the YFV17D yellow fever vaccine.

In this sample, this clonotype turned up many times. V usage is TRBV18 and J usage is TRBJ2-2; maybe TRBD1 (6 bases). Trimming took off 3 bases at V and 2 bases at J, with 13 bases between the two ends. CDR1 is KGHSH and CDR2 is LQKENI in the germline V gene. This CDR3 spans 16 amino acids. DNA of the CDR3: TGTGCCAGCTCACCGCCGACAGGAGCCAACACCGGGGAGCTGTTTTTT. Its translation: CASSPPTGANTGELFF.

The chain uses TRBV7-9 and TRBJ2-5; D remains ambiguous. CDR1 is SEHNR and CDR2 is FQNEAQ in the germline V gene (reference sequence). Trimming cost V 8 bases and J 5 bases, with 12 bases left between them. This CDR3 has 12 residues. CDR3 sequence (DNA): TGTGCCAGCGGTGGTTCCTCGGAGACCCAGTACTTC. This codes for CASGGSSETQYF.

Regarding this clonotype: The junction does not match germline at one end; this may be a read error. The V call is TRBV5-1, the J call TRBJ1-2; D is undetermined. Germline V gene sequence: CDR1 SGHRS, CDR2 YFSETQ. The CDR3 runs to 14 residues. The CDR3 reads CASSPAPQNYDYTF. CDR3 DNA sequence: TGCGCCAGCAGCCCCGCCCCACAGAACTATGACTACACCTTC.

With regard to this clonotype: With a much larger clone just one base away, this may be a read error. The chain links TRBV7-3 to TRBJ2-1, with 10 bases aligning to TRBD1. The germline V gene encodes CDR1 SGHTA and CDR2 FQGTGA. The CDR3 loop spans 16 amino acids. The CDR3 DNA follows: TGTGTCAGCAGCTTTAATCGACAGGGGGCCTTGAATGAGCAGTTCTTC. This sequence encodes CVSSFNRQGALNEQFF.

This clonotype was seen at least ten times. The rearrangement joins TRBV20-1 to TRBJ1-2; 9 bases line up with TRBD1. The CDR3 extends over 12 amino acids. V lost 7 bases, J lost 2 bases, and 2 bases stayed unmatched. The germline V gene encodes CDR1 DFQATT and CDR2 SNEGSKA (reference sequence). CDR3 DNA: TGCAGTGTCGGGACAGGGAACTATGGCTACACCTTC. Protein product: CSVGTGNYGYTF.

This clonotype was seen a handful of times. The chain's CDR3 is CASSTGTGLSEQFF. The CDR3 nucleotides read TGTGCCAGCAGTACCGGGACAGGGTTAAGTGAGCAGTTCTTC. This chain joins TRBV2 and TRBJ2-1; 9 nucleotides agree with TRBD1. V lost 5 bases to trimming and J lost 9 bases; unmatched junction nucleotides: 8. Looked up from germline, CDR1 is SNHLY and CDR2 is FYNNEI. The CDR3 sequence is 14 residues long.

This clonotype was seen many times. The chain couples TRBV5-1 to TRBJ2-1; D might be TRBD1 (6 bases). Germline V gene lookup returns CDR1 SGHRS and CDR2 YFSETQ. Trimming removed 2 bases from V and 7 bases from J, with 10 bases in between. CDR3 length: 13 amino acids. CDR3 region: CASSFPGVNEQFF. The DNA of the CDR3 is TGCGCCAGCAGCTTCCCAGGGGTGAATGAGCAGTTCTTC.

This clonotype was recorded many times. The chain employs TRBV19 and TRBJ2-2, with TRBD2 matching 7 bases. Germline CDR1 reads LNHDA; CDR2 reads SQIVND (reference sequence). V trimming: 6 bases; J trimming: 0 bases; junction bases outside the gene matches: 4. The CDR3 covers 15 residues. CDR3 in amino acids: CASSQLAPNTGELFF. The CDR3 coding sequence is TGTGCCAGTAGCCAACTAGCGCCGAACACCGGGGAGCTGTTTTTT.

This clonotype was counted at least ten times. The chain carries TRBV5-1 and TRBJ2-3; 8 positions agree with TRBD1. Germline V CDR1 and CDR2: SGHRS, YFSETQ. The CDR3 covers 13 residues. Trimming cost V 4 bases and J 5 bases; bases outside gene matches: 3. DNA of the CDR3: TGCGCCAGCAGCATGGACAGGGAAGATACGCAGTATTTT. It specifies CASSMDREDTQYF.

This clonotype has more than one count but fewer than ten. This chain uses TRBV7-2 with TRBJ2-1, with D perhaps TRBD1 or TRBD2 (5 bases each). Germline V gene lookup returns CDR1 SGHTA and CDR2 FQGNSA. The germline V and J ends were trimmed by 1 base and 0 bases, with 10 bases remaining between them. The CDR3 has 16 amino acids. CDR3 loop: CASSLGPGSSYNEQFF. The CDR3 DNA follows: TGTGCCAGCAGCTTAGGCCCAGGGAGCTCCTACAATGAGCAGTTCTTC.

This clonotype was counted at least ten times. The chain combines TRBV6-2 or TRBV6-3 with TRBJ2-1; D not resolved. Germline loops: CDR1 MNHEY, CDR2 SVGEGT. Trimming took 7 bases from V and 0 from J, leaving 4 bases between them. There are 12 residues in the CDR3. The CDR3 sequence: CASTSSYNEQFF. CDR3 DNA sequence: TGTGCCAGCACTAGCTCCTACAATGAGCAGTTCTTC.

This clonotype appeared many times. This chain uses TRBV6-1 with TRBJ2-1; 9 nucleotides agree with TRBD2. Trimming cost V 7 bases and J 4 bases; bases outside gene matches: 5. Germline-derived CDR1 and CDR2 are MNHNS and SASEGT. This CDR3 contains 14 residues. The CDR3 region has the DNA TGTGCCAGCAAACCAGCGGGAGGTTACAATGAGCAGTTCTTC. It translates to CASKPAGGYNEQFF.

This clonotype appeared many times. V is TRBV7-2 and J is TRBJ1-5; D remains ambiguous. The germline gives CDR1 SGHTA, CDR2 FQGNSA. There are 12 residues in the CDR3. V lost 1 base and J 7 bases, leaving 5 bases between the germline ends. The CDR3 DNA reads TGTGCCAGCAGCTTAGGAGGGCAGCCCCAGCATTTT. As protein: CASSLGGQPQHF.

This clonotype was observed many times. CDR3 in amino acids: CASSLAAVVVAETQYF. CDR3 sequence (DNA): TGTGCCAGCAGCTTAGCGGCCGTGGTGGTAGCGGAGACCCAGTACTTC. The gene calls are TRBV7-2 and TRBJ2-5; the D gene is possibly TRBD2 (5 bases). The V gene lost 0 bases and the J gene lost 5 bases, with 16 bases spanning the gap. Germline loops: CDR1 SGHTA, CDR2 FQGNSA. The CDR3 totals 16 residues. Complete variable domain (other parts from reference TRBV7-2 and TRBJ2-5): GAGVSQSPSNKVTEKGKDVELRCDPISGHTALYWYRQSLGQGLEFLIYFQGNSAPDKSGLPSDRFSAERTGGSVSTLTIQRTQQEDSAVYLCASSLAAVVVAETQYFGPGTRLLVL.

This clonotype occurred many times. This sequence joins TRBV10-3 and TRBJ2-5; weak D call: TRBD1 (5 bases). Trimming took off 0 bases at V and 5 bases at J, with 7 bases between the two ends. The CDR3 has 13 amino acids. Germline V gene sequence: CDR1 ENHRY, CDR2 SYGVKD. The CDR3 loop is CAISESKGETQYF. In nucleotides, the CDR3 is TGTGCCATCAGTGAGTCGAAGGGGGAGACCCAGTACTTC.

This clonotype has at least ten counts. V is TRBV5-1 and J is TRBJ2-1; 11 bases match TRBD2. Germline trimming cut 5 bases from V and 10 bases from J; bases unmatched to any gene: 11. Germline CDR1 and CDR2: SGHRS and YFSETQ. This CDR3 comprises 15 residues. This chain's CDR3 is CASRGSLAGGGEQFF. The DNA for the CDR3 is TGCGCCAGCAGAGGAAGTCTAGCGGGAGGAGGCGAGCAGTTCTTC.

Turning to this clonotype: This may stem from a read error, because a much larger clone lies one nucleotide away. This chain joins TRBV10-3 and TRBJ2-1, with TRBD2 identical over 11 bases. This CDR3 spans 18 amino acids. The trim removed 7 bases at V and 2 bases at J, leaving 13 bases unmatched. Germline assignment: CDR1 ENHRY and CDR2 SYGVKD. For the CDR3, the DNA is TGTGCCATCACTGGGCTAGCGGGAGGAATAGGAACCTACAATGAGCAGTTCTTC. It specifies CAITGLAGGIGTYNEQFF.

In its sample, this clonotype was seen many times. This rearrangement joins TRBV12-3 or TRBV12-4 to TRBJ2-3; the D gene is possibly TRBD1 (5 bases). The length of the CDR3 is 15 residues. V lost 8 bases, J lost 0 bases, and 15 bases lay in between. The CDR3 spells CASARGHPSTDTQYF. The DNA of the CDR3 is TGTGCCAGCGCTAGGGGCCACCCTAGCACAGATACGCAGTATTTT.

This clonotype was seen at least ten times. The V call is TRBV6-2 or TRBV6-3, the J call TRBJ2-7; 10 bases are a match to TRBD2. V trimming: 6 bases; J trimming: 5 bases; junction bases outside the gene matches: 10. The CDR3 spans 15 residues. CDR1 and CDR2 (germline): MNHEY, SVGEGT. The CDR3 DNA sequence: TGTGCCAGCAGAGCGATAGCGGGAGGTTACGACGAGCAGTACTTC. Its protein is CASRAIAGGYDEQYF.

There are many counts of this clonotype. The V and J genes are TRBV7-2 and TRBJ2-7; possible D gene TRBD1, 6 bases. The V gene lost 4 bases and the J gene lost 7 bases, with 14 bases spanning the gap. Germline loops: CDR1 SGHTA, CDR2 FQGNSA. This CDR3 has 13 residues. CDR3: CASSSQQGSEQYF. CDR3 bases: TGTGCCAGCAGCTCCCAACAGGGCTCTGAGCAGTACTTC.

This clonotype appeared many times. The rearrangement uses TRBV29-1 and TRBJ2-1, with 9 bases lining up with TRBD2. The CDR3 covers 14 residues. J was trimmed by 6 bases and V by 4 bases; bases with no gene match: 7. Germline V gene sequence: CDR1 SQVTM, CDR2 ANQGSEA. CDR3 coding DNA: TGCAGCGTTGCCCAGCGACTAGCGGTCAATGAGCAGTTCTTC. As protein: CSVAQRLAVNEQFF.

This clonotype was counted at least ten times. The CDR3 DNA reads as TGCAGTGCTAGGCCACAGACGCTTAGCTCCTACGAGCAGTACTTC. This translates into CSARPQTLSSYEQYF. The chain uses TRBV20-1 and TRBJ2-7; D uncertain. The V and J ends lost 3 bases and 0 bases respectively, with 15 bases between them. The CDR3 length is 15 residues. From germline, CDR1 is DFQATT and CDR2 SNEGSKA (reference sequence).